This T cell receptor (beta chain) was retrieved from a study of shared clonotypes between healthy human individuals (dated by TCRdb to about 2020). With regard to the full study: Three men and a couple of women, aged 18 to 49 years, made up the cohort. Libraries were prepared and TCR repertoires were sequenced by different laboratories using diverse techniques, in order to increase sequencing depth and limit assay-specific biases. To estimate repertoire size and how much clonotype sharing occurs between individuals, the study deeply sequenced the blood TCR repertoires of roughly 5 healthy adults. For each donor, three plates each were used for CD4 naive and CD4 memory, two plates were used for CD8 naive, and one plate was used for CD8 memory. Leukapheresis yielded between about 0.85 and 9.5 billion PBMCs per donor.

CD8 naive samples were obtained by positive selection for CCR7 among CD45RO-negative cells, yielding a CD45RA+CCR7+ population from which TemRA cells were excluded. The donors were healthy, HIV-negative adults with no recently reported acute infections or vaccinations. All donors were Caucasian adults living in Nashville, Tennessee, USA. Blood was collected by leukapheresis, and PBMCs were isolated by Ficoll-Histopaque density gradient centrifugation and then cryopreserved in liquid nitrogen vapor phase. Analytical flow cytometry was used to check the purity and quantity of each magnetically sorted T cell population. From each sorted fraction, genomic DNA was isolated and quantified by UV absorbance on a Nanodrop 2000c. General study outcomes and caveats: Compared with non-shared clonotypes, the clonotypes found in all four sorted-subset donors had higher generation probabilities. Because the study included only a small number of donors, the genetic and exposure-history diversity represented was limited. When a few donors were compared, the shared fraction of clonotypes was 5% to 6.5% for naive CD4, around 3.6% for naive CD8, roughly 2.5% for memory CD4, and roughly 0.43% for memory CD8. Larger estimated clonotype richness was generally found for naive subsets than for memory subsets. Only blood was sampled, and tissue TCR repertoires likely differ from those in blood. Based on pairwise subsampling, the degree of clonotype sharing among donors was expected to be affected by sequencing depth. Incomplete sequencing was indicated by rarefaction of sorted-subset datasets, despite the large sequencing depth.

Remarks on this clone: What antigen it recognizes has not been identified. Base-call qualities are not available, and no considerably larger clone is one nucleotide away.

Using the deep immunoSEQ assay, multiplex PCR amplified TCR CDR3 regions from genomic DNA. Extracted genomic DNA from each cell subset was spread evenly across all wells of several immunoSEQ 96-well plates, with each plate serving as a replicate. For sorted subsets, about 210 ng of genomic DNA, equivalent to 30,000 or so T cell genomes, went into each replicate PCR. Purified libraries were measured with a Qubit 3.0 fluorometer, size-checked on a Bioanalyzer 2100, and measured again with the KAPA Library Quantification kit. Every immunoSEQ 96-well plate was sequenced on a separate single-read 150-cycle Illumina NextSeq 550 flow cell. The authors' pipeline ran thus. The immunoSEQ output contained only junctional sequences without quality scores, so filtering could not match that applied to full-length reads. To assign V/J genes and CDR3, sequences were annotated against IMGT germline references using PyIR, a Python wrapper for IgBLAST v1.9. Any read was removed if the V/J assignment was weak (E-value above 1e-6), the CDR3 was missing, or the read contained stop codons, out-of-frame junctions, or ambiguous translated residues. V3J clonotypes were defined by identical inferred V gene, J gene, and CDR3 amino acid sequence. The percentage overlap between two repertoires was calculated by dividing the number of shared unique clonotypes by the size of the smaller repertoire. Repertoire richness was assessed with RTK rarefaction, the Chao1 estimator, and Recon v2.1 estimates of unobserved clonotypes. OLGA was used to compute generation probabilities for all TCRbeta clonotypes that the gDNA method yielded from a handful of donors. The source is immuneACCESS, and TCRdb retained only in-frame sequences with V and J called. Part of the clones is not carried over; for the studies checked, unresolved V genes explain less than half of this, and the remainder is unexplained. V, J and clone size are those of that table, while D and trimming were read from the DNA. The sample includes about 2,200,000 clones, with roughly 91% observed a single time. In total, the top ten clones hold under 2% of the sample.

V is reduced by 0 bases and J by 8 bases, leaving a spacing of 14 bases between them. Taken from cysteine to phenylalanine, the CDR3 has 14 residues. The retained sequence is limited to the CDR3, 42 bases, with the frame set at the first base. CDR1 and CDR2 were assigned from the germline V gene as SGHDT and YYEEEE. The chain employs TRBV5-6 and TRBJ1-2; the D gene lacks a confident call. Sequencing was carried out using naive CD8+ T cells from PBMCs. This specimen's cell subset or site label, per the study, means: CD45RA+CCR7+. This TCR was recovered from a young man in good health. Some clones in this sample may be carry-over from other donors' samples. CDR3 protein: CASSLVSDPWGYTF. The base sequence is TGTGCCAGCAGCTTGGTTTCGGACCCTTGGGGCTACACCTTC.